This is a list of T cell receptor beta chains from one sample in a study of T-cell reconstitution after alpha-beta-depleted transplantation in children. TCRdb redid the calling of the PCR reads with MiXCR, one entry per CDR3 protein. The sample shows 45,000 to 70,000 distinct CDR3 sequences, 44% of them seen only once. The sequencing used PBMCs, mostly from graft donor cells, collected 360 days after TCRalphabeta/CD19-depleted stem cell transplant. These receptors came from a male patient between 10 and 17 years old who had a stem cell transplant for acute lymphoblastic leukemia, so the T cells may come from the graft donor. The CDR3 runs from the conserved cysteine through the conserved F or W. Fields, in order: D gene, V gene, J gene, clone size, CDR3 DNA, CDR3 protein. A D gene is named only where the DNA matches it firmly. The size entry is marked missing in some rows and otherwise reads once, few, many or a size class.

D: TRBD2
V: TRBV7-9
J: TRBJ2-3
size: few
DNA: TGTGCCAGCAGCTTAGCGGGAGGGAATGATACGCAGTATTTT
CDR3: CASSLAGGNDTQYF

D: TRBD2
V: TRBV20-1
J: TRBJ2-1
size: NA
DNA: TGCAGTGCTAGGCTGAGACTAGCGTGTGAGCAGTTCTTC
CDR3: CSARLRLACEQFF

D: NA
V: TRBV28
J: TRBJ2-3
size: NA
DNA: TGTGCCAGCAGTTTATCCCAGGGCACAGATACGCAGTATTTT
CDR3: CASSLSQGTDTQYF

D: NA
V: TRBV5-1
J: TRBJ2-3
size: NA
DNA: TGCGCCAGCAGCTTGGAGGACACAGATACGCAGTATTTT
CDR3: CASSLEDTDTQYF

D: TRBD2
V: TRBV12-3/TRBV12-4
J: TRBJ2-2
size: NA
DNA: TGTGCCAGCAGTTTAGGGGGGACTACGAACACCGGGGAGCTGTTTTTT
CDR3: CASSLGGTTNTGELFF

D: NA
V: TRBV7-9
J: TRBJ2-1
size: NA
DNA: TGTGCCTGCAAAAAAACGAGACCGTACAATGAGCAGTTCTTC
CDR3: CACKKTRPYNEQFF

D: TRBD2
V: TRBV10-3
J: TRBJ2-3
size: NA
DNA: TGTGCCATCAGCCCCGGGCCTAGCGGGGCAGGATTAATCACAGATACGCAGTATTTT
CDR3: CAISPGPSGAGLITDTQYF

D: TRBD2
V: TRBV11-1
J: TRBJ2-1
size: NA
DNA: TGTGCCAGCAGCCCCTCCGGGACTAGCGGGAGATTGACCTACAATGAGCAGTTCTTC
CDR3: CASSPSGTSGRLTYNEQFF

D: NA
V: TRBV20-1
J: TRBJ2-1
size: NA
DNA: TGCAGTGCTCCCGCAGGGGTCTCCTACAATGAGCAGTTCTTC
CDR3: CSAPAGVSYNEQFF

D: NA
V: TRBV6-5
J: TRBJ1-1
size: few
DNA: TGTGCCAGCAGTTACTCCTTAGTAGCCTGGCGTAACACTGAAGCTTTCTTT
CDR3: CASSYSLVAWRNTEAFF

D: TRBD2
V: TRBV14
J: TRBJ2-1
size: NA
DNA: TGTGCCAGCAGTTCCGGGACTAGCGGGAGGGGCTCCTACAATGAGCAGTTCTTC
CDR3: CASSSGTSGRGSYNEQFF

D: NA
V: TRBV13
J: TRBJ1-5
size: NA
DNA: TGTGCCAGCAGCAACCTACCATGGTTCTATAGCAATCAGCCCCAGCATTTT
CDR3: CASSNLPWFYSNQPQHF

D: NA
V: TRBV3-1
J: TRBJ1-5
size: few
DNA: TGTGCCAGCAGCCTCGGCGGGGGGGGCAATCAGCCCCAGCATTTT
CDR3: CASSLGGGGNQPQHF

D: NA
V: TRBV28
J: TRBJ2-7
size: few
DNA: TGTGCCAGCAGTTTATGGACACCATGGGAACCCTACGAGCAGTACTTC
CDR3: CASSLWTPWEPYEQYF

D: NA
V: TRBV28
J: TRBJ1-5
size: NA
DNA: TGTGCCAGCAGTTTAACGGGGCGCAATCAGCCCCAGCATTTT
CDR3: CASSLTGRNQPQHF

D: TRBD1
V: TRBV10-1
J: TRBJ2-1
size: NA
DNA: TGCGCCAGCAGTGAGTCCAGGGGGCGCGTTCATGAGCAGTTCTTC
CDR3: CASSESRGRVHEQFF

D: TRBD2
V: TRBV7-9
J: TRBJ2-7
size: NA
DNA: TGTGCCAGCAGCTTGCGGGGGGTGAGCTCCTACGAGCAGTACTTC
CDR3: CASSLRGVSSYEQYF

D: TRBD1
V: TRBV11-2
J: TRBJ2-7
size: few
DNA: TGTGCCAGCAGCCTCCTTACAGGGGGCCCCAACGAGCAGTACTTC
CDR3: CASSLLTGGPNEQYF

D: NA
V: TRBV12-3/TRBV12-4
J: TRBJ1-1
size: NA
DNA: TGTGCCAGCAGTCTTCCGGGACCCCTGCACACTGAAGCTTTCTTT
CDR3: CASSLPGPLHTEAFF

D: NA
V: TRBV7-6
J: TRBJ2-7
size: NA
DNA: TGTGCCAGCAGCTTAGCCGTGGTCACAGCCTACGAGCAGTACTTC
CDR3: CASSLAVVTAYEQYF

D: TRBD2
V: TRBV4-1
J: TRBJ2-5
size: NA
DNA: TGCGCCAGCAGCCAAGGGGTAGCGGGACCCCAAGAGACCCAGTACTTC
CDR3: CASSQGVAGPQETQYF

D: NA
V: TRBV12-3/TRBV12-4
J: TRBJ2-6
size: NA
DNA: TGTGCCAGCAGTTTATATAAGAGGATTCCTGGGGCCAACGTCCTGACTTTC
CDR3: CASSLYKRIPGANVLTF

D: NA
V: TRBV20-1
J: TRBJ1-2
size: many
DNA: TGCAGTGCTAGAGATCAGTGGTATGGCTACACCTTC
CDR3: CSARDQWYGYTF

D: TRBD2
V: TRBV9
J: TRBJ2-2
size: NA
DNA: TGTGCCAGCAGCGTAGGGGTAGCGGGAGTGGAAGCCGGGGAGCTGTTTTTT
CDR3: CASSVGVAGVEAGELFF

D: TRBD2
V: TRBV12-3/TRBV12-4
J: TRBJ2-5
size: NA
DNA: TGTGCCAGCAGCCTGGGACTAGCGGGGGGTCGGCAAGAGACCCAGTACTTC
CDR3: CASSLGLAGGRQETQYF

D: NA
V: TRBV7-3
J: TRBJ1-6
size: NA
DNA: TGTGCCAGCAGCTTTTCTCCAAATTCACCCCTCCACTTT
CDR3: CASSFSPNSPLHF

D: NA
V: TRBV12-3/TRBV12-4
J: TRBJ2-3
size: NA
DNA: TGTGCCAGCAGTCCTGAAGGGGTAACTAGCTTTAGGACAGATACGCAGTATTTT
CDR3: CASSPEGVTSFRTDTQYF

D: NA
V: TRBV29-1
J: TRBJ1-2
size: NA
DNA: TGCAGCGTTGATCCAGATGAGGGAGACTATGGCTACACCTTC
CDR3: CSVDPDEGDYGYTF

D: NA
V: TRBV15
J: TRBJ2-2
size: NA
DNA: TGTGCCACCAGCACCAGGGACCGGAACACCGGGGAGCTGTTTTTT
CDR3: CATSTRDRNTGELFF

D: NA
V: TRBV5-1
J: TRBJ2-5
size: NA
DNA: TGCGCCAGCAGCTTGGGGTTAGAGACCCAGTACTTC
CDR3: CASSLGLETQYF

D: TRBD1
V: TRBV5-1
J: TRBJ2-7
size: NA
DNA: TGCGCCAGCAGCTTGACTACAGGGGGCCGTGGACTGGGCCTTTCCTACGAGCAGTACTTC
CDR3: CASSLTTGGRGLGLSYEQYF

D: TRBD1
V: TRBV5-1
J: TRBJ2-7
size: NA
DNA: TGCGCCAGCAGCTACGGGACAGGTATCTACGAGCAGTACTTC
CDR3: CASSYGTGIYEQYF

D: NA
V: TRBV9
J: TRBJ2-1
size: few
DNA: TGTGCCAGCAGCTCCCATGGTCAGTACAATGAGCAGTTCTTC
CDR3: CASSSHGQYNEQFF

D: NA
V: TRBV7-2
J: TRBJ2-1
size: NA
DNA: TGTGCCAGCAGCTTTCGGGAGAGGTCCTACAATGAGCAGTTCTTC
CDR3: CASSFRERSYNEQFF

D: TRBD1
V: TRBV20-1
J: TRBJ2-1
size: few
DNA: TGCAGTGCACCGGGGACAGGGGTCCTCTATGAGCAGTTCTTC
CDR3: CSAPGTGVLYEQFF

D: TRBD1
V: TRBV29-1
J: TRBJ2-1
size: NA
DNA: TGCAGCGTGCAGGGGGCAGTCTACAATGAGCAGTTCTTC
CDR3: CSVQGAVYNEQFF

D: TRBD2
V: TRBV2
J: TRBJ2-3
size: many
DNA: TGTGCCAGCAGTGATCCTAGCGGGGAAGGAGATACGCAGTATTTT
CDR3: CASSDPSGEGDTQYF

D: NA
V: TRBV5-1
J: TRBJ2-7
size: NA
DNA: TGCGCCAGCAAATGGGGCCCGACCTACGAGCAGTACTTC
CDR3: CASKWGPTYEQYF

D: NA
V: TRBV7-9
J: TRBJ2-1
size: NA
DNA: TGTGGCAGCGATGAGCAGTCCTTC
CDR3: CGSDEQSF

D: TRBD1
V: TRBV18
J: TRBJ1-4
size: NA
DNA: TGTGCCAGCTCACCGCCGGGACAGGATGGAGAAAAACTGTTTTTT
CDR3: CASSPPGQDGEKLFF

D: TRBD2
V: TRBV12-3/TRBV12-4
J: TRBJ2-7
size: NA
DNA: TGTGCCAGCAGTTTCCACCCCCCTCTACCGGGACTAGCGGGTTCGGGCATTCGGGAGCAGTACTTC
CDR3: CASSFHPPLPGLAGSGIREQYF

D: NA
V: TRBV27
J: TRBJ2-1
size: NA
DNA: TGTGCCAGCAGTTTAGGGCACGGTTTACAGTTCTTC
CDR3: CASSLGHGLQFF

D: NA
V: TRBV5-1
J: TRBJ1-2
size: NA
DNA: TGCGCCAGCAGCTTGGCAGGAACGCACCGCGGGGGCTATGGCTACACCTTC
CDR3: CASSLAGTHRGGYGYTF

D: TRBD2
V: TRBV27
J: TRBJ2-7
size: few
DNA: TGTGCCAGCAGCCCCGGGACTAACTACGAGCAGTACTTC
CDR3: CASSPGTNYEQYF

D: NA
V: TRBV20-1
J: TRBJ2-1
size: NA
DNA: TGCAGTATTGAGGGGGGTTGGTGGAATGAGCAGTTCTTC
CDR3: CSIEGGWWNEQFF